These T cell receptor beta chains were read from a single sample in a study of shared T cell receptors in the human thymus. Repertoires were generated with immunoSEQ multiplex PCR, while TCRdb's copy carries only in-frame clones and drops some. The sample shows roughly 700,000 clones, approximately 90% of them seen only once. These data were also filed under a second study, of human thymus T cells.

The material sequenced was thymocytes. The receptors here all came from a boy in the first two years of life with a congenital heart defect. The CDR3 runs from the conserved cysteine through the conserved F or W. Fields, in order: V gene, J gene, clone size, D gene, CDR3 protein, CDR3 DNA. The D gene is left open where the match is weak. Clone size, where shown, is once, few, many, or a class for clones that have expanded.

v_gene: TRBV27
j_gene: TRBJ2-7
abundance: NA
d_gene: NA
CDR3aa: CASSLSPDFAPYEQYF
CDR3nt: TGTGCCAGCAGTTTATCGCCGGACTTTGCCCCCTACGAGCAGTACTTC

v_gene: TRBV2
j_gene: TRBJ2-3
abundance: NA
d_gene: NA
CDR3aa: CASNPDSRKHTDTQYF
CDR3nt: TGTGCCAGCAACCCGGATAGCCGAAAACACACAGATACGCAGTATTTT

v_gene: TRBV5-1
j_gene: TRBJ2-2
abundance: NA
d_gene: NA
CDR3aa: CASAGTANTGELFF
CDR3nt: TGCGCCAGCGCAGGGACTGCGAACACCGGGGAGCTGTTTTTT

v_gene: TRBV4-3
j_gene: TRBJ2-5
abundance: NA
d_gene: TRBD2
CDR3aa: CASSQARLAGGETQYF
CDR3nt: TGCGCCAGCAGCCAAGCCAGACTAGCGGGAGGGGAGACCCAGTACTTC

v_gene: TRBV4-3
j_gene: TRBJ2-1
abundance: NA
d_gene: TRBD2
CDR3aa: CASSPPASGKPYNEQFF
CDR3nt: TGCGCCAGCAGCCCCCCCGCTAGCGGGAAACCTTACAATGAGCAGTTCTTC

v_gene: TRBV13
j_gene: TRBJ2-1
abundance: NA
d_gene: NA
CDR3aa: CASSHIWNEQFF
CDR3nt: TGTGCCAGCAGCCACATATGGAATGAGCAGTTCTTC

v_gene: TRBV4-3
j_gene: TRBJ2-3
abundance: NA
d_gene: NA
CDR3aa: CASSRSSEVEMPTDTQYF
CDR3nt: TGCGCCAGCAGCCGCTCCTCAGAGGTAGAAATGCCCACAGATACGCAGTATTTT

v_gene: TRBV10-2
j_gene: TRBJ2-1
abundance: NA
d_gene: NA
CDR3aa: CASRPGMAEQFF
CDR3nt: TGCGCCAGCCGACCAGGTATGGCTGAGCAGTTCTTC

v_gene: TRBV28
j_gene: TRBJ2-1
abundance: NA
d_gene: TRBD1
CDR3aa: CASSLGDRVGYNEQFF
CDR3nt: TGTGCCAGCAGTTTAGGGGACAGGGTGGGCTACAATGAGCAGTTCTTC

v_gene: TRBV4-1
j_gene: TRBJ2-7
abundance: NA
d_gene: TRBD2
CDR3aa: CASSQGPGGLSEQYF
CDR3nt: TGCGCCAGCAGCCAAGGTCCGGGAGGGCTCAGCGAGCAGTACTTC

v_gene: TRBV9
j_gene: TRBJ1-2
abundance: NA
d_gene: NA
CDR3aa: CASSVVLGANYGYTF
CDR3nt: TGTGCCAGCAGCGTAGTTCTAGGGGCTAACTATGGCTACACCTTC

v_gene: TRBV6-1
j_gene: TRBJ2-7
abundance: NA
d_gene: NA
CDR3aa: CASSPGHTYEQYF
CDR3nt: TGTGCCAGCAGCCCGGGACATACCTACGAGCAGTACTTC

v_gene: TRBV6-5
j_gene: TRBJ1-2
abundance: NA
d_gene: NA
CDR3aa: CASSKAGDHYGYTF
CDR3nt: TGTGCCAGCAGCAAGGCGGGGGATCACTATGGCTACACCTTC

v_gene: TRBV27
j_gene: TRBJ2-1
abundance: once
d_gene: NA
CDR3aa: CASSLKWERSYNEQFF
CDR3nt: TGTGCCAGCAGTTTAAAGTGGGAGAGGTCCTACAATGAGCAGTTCTTC

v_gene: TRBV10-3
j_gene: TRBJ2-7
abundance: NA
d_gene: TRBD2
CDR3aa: CAIGGLAGGPRSYEQYF
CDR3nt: TGTGCCATCGGTGGGCTAGCGGGAGGGCCTAGATCCTACGAGCAGTACTTC

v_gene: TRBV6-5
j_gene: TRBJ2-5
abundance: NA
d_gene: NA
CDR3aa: CASRPRGAQETQYF
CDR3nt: TGTGCCAGCAGGCCTCGGGGGGCCCAAGAGACCCAGTACTTC

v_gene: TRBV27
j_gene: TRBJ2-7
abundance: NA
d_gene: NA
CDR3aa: CASSLMGDTNYEQYF
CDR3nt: TGTGCCAGCAGTTTAATGGGGGACACTAACTACGAGCAGTACTTC

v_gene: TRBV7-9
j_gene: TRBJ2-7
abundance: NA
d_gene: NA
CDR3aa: CASSLPTAYEQYF
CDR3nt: TGTGCCAGCAGTTTACCGACAGCCTACGAGCAGTACTTC

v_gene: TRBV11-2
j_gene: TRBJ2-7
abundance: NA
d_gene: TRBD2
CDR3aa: CASEHRIDRTSGRPNEQYF
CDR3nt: TGTGCCAGTGAGCATAGGATCGACCGGACTAGCGGGAGACCGAACGAGCAGTACTTC

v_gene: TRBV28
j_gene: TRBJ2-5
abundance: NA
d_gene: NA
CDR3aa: CASSQTSRDRGKETQYF
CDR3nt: TGTGCCAGCAGTCAAACATCCAGGGACCGGGGGAAAGAGACCCAGTACTTC

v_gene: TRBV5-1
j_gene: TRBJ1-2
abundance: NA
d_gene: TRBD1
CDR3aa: CASSSTGGGNYGYTF
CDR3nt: TGCGCCAGCAGCTCAACAGGGGGAGGGAACTATGGCTACACCTTC

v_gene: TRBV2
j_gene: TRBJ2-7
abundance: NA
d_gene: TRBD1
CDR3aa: CASSESQGAYEQYF
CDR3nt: TGTGCCAGCAGTGAAAGTCAGGGGGCCTACGAGCAGTACTTC

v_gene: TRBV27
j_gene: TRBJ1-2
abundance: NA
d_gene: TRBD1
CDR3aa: CASSFLGSGRGKDGYTF
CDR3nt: TGTGCCAGCAGTTTCCTGGGGAGCGGCAGGGGGAAGGATGGCTACACCTTC

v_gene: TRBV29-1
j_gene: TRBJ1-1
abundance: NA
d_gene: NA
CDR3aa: CSVPTLREAFF
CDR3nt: TGCAGCGTTCCGACTCTCCGTGAAGCTTTCTTT

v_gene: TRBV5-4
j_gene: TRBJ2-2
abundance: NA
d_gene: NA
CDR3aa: CASSRTFPGQGVSNTGELFF
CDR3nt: TGTGCCAGCAGCCGAACATTCCCGGGACAAGGGGTTTCGAACACCGGGGAGCTGTTTTTT

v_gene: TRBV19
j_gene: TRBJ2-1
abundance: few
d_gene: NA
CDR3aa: CASSYMNEQFF
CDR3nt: TGTGCCAGTAGCTATATGAATGAGCAGTTCTTC

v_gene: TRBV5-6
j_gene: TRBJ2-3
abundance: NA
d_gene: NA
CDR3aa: CASSLRGPPSTDTQYF
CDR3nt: TGTGCCAGCAGCTTGCGCGGTCCTCCTAGCACAGATACGCAGTATTTT

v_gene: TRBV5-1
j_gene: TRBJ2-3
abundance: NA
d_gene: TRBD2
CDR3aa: CASSPGLAGGWADTQYF
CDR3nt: TGCGCCAGCAGCCCCGGACTAGCGGGAGGTTGGGCAGATACGCAGTATTTT

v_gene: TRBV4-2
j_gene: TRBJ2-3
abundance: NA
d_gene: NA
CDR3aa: CASSHRVLPPTDTQYF
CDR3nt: TGTGCCAGCAGCCATAGAGTCTTACCCCCTACAGATACGCAGTATTTT

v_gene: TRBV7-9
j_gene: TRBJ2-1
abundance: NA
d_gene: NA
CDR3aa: CASSLAHTNEQFF
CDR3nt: TGTGCCAGCAGCTTAGCGCATACTAATGAGCAGTTCTTC

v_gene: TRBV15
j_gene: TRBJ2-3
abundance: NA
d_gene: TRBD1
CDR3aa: CATSIRGQADTQYF
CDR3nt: TGTGCCACCAGCATCAGGGGGCAGGCAGATACGCAGTATTTT

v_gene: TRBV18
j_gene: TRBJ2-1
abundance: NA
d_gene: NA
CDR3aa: CASSPPGIDNEQFF
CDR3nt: TGTGCCAGCTCGCCGCCCGGGATCGACAATGAGCAGTTCTTC

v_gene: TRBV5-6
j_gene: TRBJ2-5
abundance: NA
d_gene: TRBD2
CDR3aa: CASSLGTSGSGALETQYF
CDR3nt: TGTGCCAGCAGCTTGGGGACTAGCGGGAGCGGGGCGTTGGAGACCCAGTACTTC

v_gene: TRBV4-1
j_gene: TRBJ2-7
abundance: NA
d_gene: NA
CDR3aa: CASSQDVVQGTYEQYF
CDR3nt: TGCGCCAGCAGCCAAGATGTAGTACAGGGAACCTACGAGCAGTACTTC

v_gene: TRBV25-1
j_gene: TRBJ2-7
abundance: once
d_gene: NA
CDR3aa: CATRSGAGQTGEQYF
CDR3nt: TGTGCCACCCGCAGTGGGGCAGGGCAAACAGGCGAGCAGTACTTC

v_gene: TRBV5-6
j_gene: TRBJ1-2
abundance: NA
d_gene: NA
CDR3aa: CASSLVPREDGYTF
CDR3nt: TGTGCCAGCAGCTTGGTTCCGCGGGAGGATGGCTACACCTTC

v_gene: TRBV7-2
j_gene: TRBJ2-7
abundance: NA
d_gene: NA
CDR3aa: CASSLALKTYEQYF
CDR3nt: TGTGCCAGCAGCTTAGCCCTAAAAACCTACGAGCAGTACTTC

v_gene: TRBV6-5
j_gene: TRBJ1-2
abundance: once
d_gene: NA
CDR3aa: CASGEFYGYTF
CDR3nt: TGTGCCAGTGGGGAGTTCTATGGCTACACCTTC

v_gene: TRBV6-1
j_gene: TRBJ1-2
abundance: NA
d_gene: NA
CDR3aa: CASRKEAYGYTF
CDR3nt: TGTGCCAGCAGGAAAGAGGCTTATGGCTACACCTTC

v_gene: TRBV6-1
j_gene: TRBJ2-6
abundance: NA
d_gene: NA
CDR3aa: CASSAGSGANVLTF
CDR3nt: TGTGCCAGCAGCGCCGGCTCTGGGGCCAACGTCCTGACTTTC

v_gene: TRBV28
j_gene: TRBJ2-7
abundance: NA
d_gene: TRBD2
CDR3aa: CASSLPTSAREDEQYF
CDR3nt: TGTGCCAGCAGTTTACCCACCTCGGCGCGGGAGGACGAGCAGTACTTC

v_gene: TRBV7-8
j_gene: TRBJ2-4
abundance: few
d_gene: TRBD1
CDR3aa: CASSLAGTGENIQYF
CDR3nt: TGTGCCAGCAGCTTAGCGGGGACAGGCGAAAACATTCAGTACTTC

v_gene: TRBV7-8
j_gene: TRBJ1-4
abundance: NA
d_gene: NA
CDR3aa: CASSLGGDSEKLFF
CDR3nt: TGTGCCAGCAGCTTAGGGGGAGATTCTGAAAAACTGTTTTTT

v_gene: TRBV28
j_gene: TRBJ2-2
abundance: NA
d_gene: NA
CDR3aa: CASSPDRRSPGELFF
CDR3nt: TGTGCCAGCAGTCCCGACAGGAGGAGCCCCGGGGAGCTGTTTTTT

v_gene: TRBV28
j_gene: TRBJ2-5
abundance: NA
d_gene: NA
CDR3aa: CASSLRGETQYF
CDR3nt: TGTGCCAGCAGTTTACGAGGGGAGACCCAGTACTTC

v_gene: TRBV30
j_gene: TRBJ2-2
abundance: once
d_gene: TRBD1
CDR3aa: CAWSPQGAGELFF
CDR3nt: TGTGCCTGGAGCCCCCAGGGGGCCGGGGAGCTGTTTTTT

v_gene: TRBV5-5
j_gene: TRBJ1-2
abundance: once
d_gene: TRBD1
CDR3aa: CASSGRDRTYGYTF
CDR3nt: TGTGCCAGCAGCGGCCGGGACAGGACCTATGGCTACACCTTC

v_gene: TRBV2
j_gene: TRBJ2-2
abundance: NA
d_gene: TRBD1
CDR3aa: CASTLTGDTGELFF
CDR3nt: TGTGCCAGCACTTTAACAGGGGACACCGGGGAGCTGTTTTTT

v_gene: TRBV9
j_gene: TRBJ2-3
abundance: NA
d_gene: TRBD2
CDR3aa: CASSVAEREAEDTQYF
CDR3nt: TGTGCCAGCAGCGTAGCGGAGCGGGAGGCGGAAGATACGCAGTATTTT

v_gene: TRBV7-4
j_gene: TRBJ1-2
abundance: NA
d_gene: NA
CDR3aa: CASSFPPTATYGYTF
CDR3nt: TGTGCCAGCAGCTTCCCTCCGACAGCAACCTATGGCTACACCTTC

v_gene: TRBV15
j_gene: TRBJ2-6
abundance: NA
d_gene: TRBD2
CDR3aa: CATSTTSGSSGANVLTF
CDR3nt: TGTGCCACCAGTACGACTAGCGGGAGTTCCGGGGCCAACGTCCTGACTTTC

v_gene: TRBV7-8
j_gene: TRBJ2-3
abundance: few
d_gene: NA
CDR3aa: CASSWTSTDTQYF
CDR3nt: TGTGCCAGCAGCTGGACTAGCACAGATACGCAGTATTTT

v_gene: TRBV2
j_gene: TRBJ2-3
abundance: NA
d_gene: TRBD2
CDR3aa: CASSEGLAGLADTQYF
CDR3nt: TGTGCCAGCAGTGAGGGACTAGCGGGGCTCGCAGATACGCAGTATTTT

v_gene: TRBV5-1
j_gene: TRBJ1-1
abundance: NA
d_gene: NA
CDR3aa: CASSLRGWNTEAFF
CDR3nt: TGCGCCAGCAGCTTAAGGGGTTGGAACACTGAAGCTTTCTTT

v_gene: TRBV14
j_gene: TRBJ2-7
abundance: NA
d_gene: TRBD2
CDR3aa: CASSQLAGAGSYEQYF
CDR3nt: TGTGCCAGCAGTCAACTAGCGGGAGCGGGCTCCTACGAGCAGTACTTC

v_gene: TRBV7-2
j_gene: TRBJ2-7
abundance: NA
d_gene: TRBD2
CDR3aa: CASGRSGGRRHEQYF
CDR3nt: TGTGCCAGCGGCCGGTCGGGCGGGAGGCGCCACGAGCAGTACTTC

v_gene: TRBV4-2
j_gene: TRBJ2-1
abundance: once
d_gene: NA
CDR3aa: CASSQQAPRETVENEQFF
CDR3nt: TGTGCCAGCAGCCAACAGGCCCCCCGTGAAACTGTCGAAAATGAGCAGTTCTTC

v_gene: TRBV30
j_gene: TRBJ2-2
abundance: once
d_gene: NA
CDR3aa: CAWSDPDRTEFNTGELFF
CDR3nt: TGTGCCTGGAGTGACCCCGATCGGACAGAATTTAACACCGGGGAGCTGTTTTTT

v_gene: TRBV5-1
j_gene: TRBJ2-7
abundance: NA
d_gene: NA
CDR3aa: CASSSYRNPYEQYF
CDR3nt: TGCGCCAGCAGCTCATACAGGAATCCCTACGAGCAGTACTTC

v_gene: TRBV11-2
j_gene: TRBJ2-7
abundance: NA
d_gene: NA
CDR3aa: CASSRRGPSYEQYF
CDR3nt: TGTGCCAGCAGCCGGAGGGGTCCCTCCTACGAGCAGTACTTC